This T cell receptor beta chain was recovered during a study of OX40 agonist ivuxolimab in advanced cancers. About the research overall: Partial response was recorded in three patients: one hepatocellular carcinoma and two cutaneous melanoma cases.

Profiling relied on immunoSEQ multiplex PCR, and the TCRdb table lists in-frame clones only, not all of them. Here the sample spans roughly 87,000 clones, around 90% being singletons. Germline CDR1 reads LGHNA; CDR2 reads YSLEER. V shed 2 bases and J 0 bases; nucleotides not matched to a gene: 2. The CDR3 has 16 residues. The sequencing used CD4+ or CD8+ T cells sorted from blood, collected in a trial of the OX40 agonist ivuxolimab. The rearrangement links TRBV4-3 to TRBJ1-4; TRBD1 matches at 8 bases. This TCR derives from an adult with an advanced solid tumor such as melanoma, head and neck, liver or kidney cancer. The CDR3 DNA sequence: TGCGCCAGCAGCCAACAGGGGGCAACAACTAATGAAAAACTGTTTTTT. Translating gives CASSQQGATTNEKLFF.